Listed here are 11 T cell receptor beta chains from one sample, sequenced in a study of HIV-infected children after antiretroviral therapy interruption. Treatment meaning: PENTA 11 planned treatment interruption arm or continuous ART arm. RNA-based 3' RACE libraries used unique molecular identifiers. MiXCR, run by TCRdb on the 3' RACE reads, gives a single entry per CDR3 protein. The sample carries approximately 89,000 distinct CDR3 sequences, roughly 6.4% recorded once. The specimen was CD45RA+ CD4+ T cells from PBMCs, pooled from several time points, collected from a donor given antiretroviral therapy, either interrupted or continuous. As for subset: naive CD4+ CD45RA+ CD45RO- T cells. The receptor set was obtained from a pool of human donors with HIV.

This clonotype has at least ten counts. The V call is TRBV20-1, the J call TRBJ2-7, with D possibly TRBD2 on 6 matching bases. Germline CDR1 and CDR2: DFQATT and SNEGSKA (reference sequence). The CDR3 extends over 15 amino acids. Deletions cut 4 bases from V and 3 bases from J, with 19 bases between. The CDR3 bases are TGCAGTGCTACGACCTCCGGGCGGGGTATCTACGAGCAGTACTTC. Translation gives CSATTSGRGIYEQYF.

In this sample, this clonotype turned up a few times. This chain uses TRBV18 with TRBJ2-1; possibly TRBD1 for D (5 bases). Trimming cost V 0 bases and J 0 bases, with 9 bases left between them. The CDR3 is 16 amino acids. Germline loops: CDR1 KGHSH, CDR2 LQKENI. The CDR3 loop reads CASSPPGLSSYNEQFF. CDR3 coding DNA: TGTGCCAGCTCACCACCGGGGCTCAGCTCCTACAATGAGCAGTTCTTC.

At least ten counts were recorded for this clonotype. The CDR3 DNA follows: TGCGCCAGCAGCTTGGACCGGGTCCCTAATGAAAAACTGTTTTTT. It is translated as CASSLDRVPNEKLFF. V gene TRBV5-1 combines with J gene TRBJ1-4; no clear D gene. The CDR3 has 15 residues. The V end lost 0 bases, the J end lost 3 bases, and 9 bases lay between the germline ends. CDR1 SGHRS and CDR2 YFSETQ come from the germline V gene.

This clonotype has only a few counts. The chain has TRBV10-3 and TRBJ2-3; 7 bases fit TRBD2. Trimming cost V 8 bases and J 3 bases; bases outside gene matches: 5. CDR3 length equals 13 residues. Germline CDR1 reads ENHRY; CDR2 reads SYGVKD. CDR3 region: CAISRGGTDTQYF. CDR3 DNA sequence: TGTGCCATCTCTAGGGGAGGGACAGATACGCAGTATTTT.

This clonotype was observed many times. The V call is TRBV20-1, the J call TRBJ2-5, with D maybe TRBD2 (5 bases). The V gene lost 0 bases and the J gene lost 3 bases, with 8 bases spanning the gap. Germline V gene sequence: CDR1 DFQATT, CDR2 SNEGSKA (reference sequence). The CDR3 extends over 13 amino acids. CDR3 in amino acids: CSAREQREETQYF. The CDR3 nucleotides are TGCAGTGCTAGAGAACAGAGGGAAGAGACCCAGTACTTC.

This clonotype was recorded many times. DNA for the CDR3: TGTGCCAGTAGCCAGACCCGGACAGGGGGTCAGAATGAGCAGTTCTTC. This translates into CASSQTRTGGQNEQFF. The rearrangement links TRBV19 to TRBJ2-1; 10 bases line up with TRBD1. CDR3 length equals 16 residues. CDR1 and CDR2 (germline): LNHDA, SQIVND (reference sequence). The junction had 12 bases not matched to a gene; V was cut back by 6 bases and J by 7 bases.

Many counts were recorded for this clonotype. The V gene is TRBV5-4, the J gene TRBJ2-5; TRBD1 might be the D (6 bases). CDR3 length: 14 residues. V was trimmed by 1 base and J by 1 base, leaving 8 bases between them. Germline lookup yields CDR1 SGHNT and CDR2 YYREEE (reference sequence). CDR3 nucleotides: TGTGCCAGCAGCTTGACAGGGCCCCAAGAGACCCAGTACTTC. Residues: CASSLTGPQETQYF. The complete variable domain, with remaining parts taken from reference TRBV5-4 and TRBJ2-5, reads ETGVTQSPTHLIKTRGQQVTLRCSSQSGHNTVSWYQQALGQGPQFIFQYYREEENGRGNFPPRFSGLQFPNYSSELNVNALELDDSALYLCASSLTGPQETQYFGPGTRLLVL.

The J gene is TRBJ1-2, the V gene TRBV19; tentative D call: TRBD1 (6 bases). V dropped 5 bases and J dropped 4 bases, with 17 bases sitting between them. CDR1 and CDR2 from the germline V gene are LNHDA and SQIVND (reference sequence). The CDR3 runs 15 residues. Written as DNA, the CDR3 is TGTGCCAGTAGTCTGGACGGGCAGGGGAGCTATGGCTACACCTTC. It specifies CASSLDGQGSYGYTF.

This clonotype has a handful of counts. The V and J genes are TRBV5-7 and TRBJ2-5; 8 nucleotides match TRBD2. TRBV5-7 is an ORF, and what it does is uncertain. The CDR3 extends over 17 amino acids. After removal of 0 bases from V and 1 base from J, the junction contained 8 bases not matched to a gene. Written as DNA, the CDR3 is TGTGCCAGCAGCTTGGAATCGAATCGGGGGGGCCAAGAGACCCAGTACTTC. This translates into CASSLESNRGGQETQYF.

This clonotype was seen many times. V usage is TRBV2 and J usage is TRBJ2-3, with 8 bases that match TRBD2. There are 15 residues in the CDR3. Per the germline V gene, CDR1 is SNHLY and CDR2 is FYNNEI. After removal of 3 bases from V and 1 base from J, the junction contained 3 bases not matched to a gene. CDR3 sequence (DNA): TGTGCCAGCAGTGATTCACTAGCGGGCACAGATACGCAGTATTTT. Residues: CASSDSLAGTDTQYF.

This clonotype came up a few times. The J gene is TRBJ1-2, the V gene TRBV19, with D perhaps TRBD1 (6 bases). The germline CDR1 and CDR2 sequences are LNHDA and SQIVND (reference sequence). The CDR3 totals 18 residues. V dropped 5 bases and J dropped 7 bases, with 29 bases sitting between them. The CDR3 region has the DNA TGTGCCAGTAGTGACGCCCCACCGCAGGGGCCCGTTGTAGCTGGCTACACCTTC. Encoded protein: CASSDAPPQGPVVAGYTF.